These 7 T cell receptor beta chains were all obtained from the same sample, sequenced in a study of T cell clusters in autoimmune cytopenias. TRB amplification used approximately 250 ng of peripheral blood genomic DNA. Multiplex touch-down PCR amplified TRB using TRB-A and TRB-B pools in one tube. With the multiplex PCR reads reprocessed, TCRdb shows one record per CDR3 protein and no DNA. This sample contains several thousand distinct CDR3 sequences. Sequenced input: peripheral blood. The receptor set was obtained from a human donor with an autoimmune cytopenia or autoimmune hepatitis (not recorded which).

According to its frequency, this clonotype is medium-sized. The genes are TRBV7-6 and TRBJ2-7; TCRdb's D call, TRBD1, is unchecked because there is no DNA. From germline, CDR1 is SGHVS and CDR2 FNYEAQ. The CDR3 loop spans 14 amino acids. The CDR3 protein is CASSRHRTAYEQYF.

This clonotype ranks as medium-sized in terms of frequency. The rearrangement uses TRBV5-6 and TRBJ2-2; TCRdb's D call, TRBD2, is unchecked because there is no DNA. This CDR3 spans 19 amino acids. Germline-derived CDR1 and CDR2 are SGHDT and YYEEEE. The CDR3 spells CASSYLVAGGIVNTGELFF.

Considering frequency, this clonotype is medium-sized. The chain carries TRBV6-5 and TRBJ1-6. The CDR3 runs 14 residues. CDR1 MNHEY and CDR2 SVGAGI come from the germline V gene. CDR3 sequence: CASSRVVNNSPLHF.

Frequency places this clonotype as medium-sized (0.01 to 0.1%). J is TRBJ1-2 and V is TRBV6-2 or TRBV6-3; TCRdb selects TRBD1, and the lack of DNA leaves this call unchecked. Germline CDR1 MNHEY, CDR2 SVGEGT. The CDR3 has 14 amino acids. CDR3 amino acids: CASSSRGRDYGYTF.

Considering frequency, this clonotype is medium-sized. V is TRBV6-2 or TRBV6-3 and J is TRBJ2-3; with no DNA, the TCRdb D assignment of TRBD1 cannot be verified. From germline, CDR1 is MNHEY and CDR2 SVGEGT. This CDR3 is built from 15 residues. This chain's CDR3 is CASRPTGGGTDTQYF.

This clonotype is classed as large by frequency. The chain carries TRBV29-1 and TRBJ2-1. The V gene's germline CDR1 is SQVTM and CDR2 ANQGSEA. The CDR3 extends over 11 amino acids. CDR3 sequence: CSVEGVEEQFF.

CDR3 residues: CASSFPDPGELFF. The V call is TRBV5-1, the J call TRBJ2-2. The CDR3 has 13 amino acids. Germline lookup yields CDR1 SGHRS and CDR2 YFSETQ. Together with reference TRBV5-1 and TRBJ2-2, the CDR3 gives the full variable domain: KAGVTQTPRYLIKTRGQQVTLSCSPISGHRSVSWYQQTPGQGLQFLFEYFSETQRNKGNFPGRFSGRQFSNSRSEMNVSTLELGDSALYLCASSFPDPGELFFGEGSRLTVL.